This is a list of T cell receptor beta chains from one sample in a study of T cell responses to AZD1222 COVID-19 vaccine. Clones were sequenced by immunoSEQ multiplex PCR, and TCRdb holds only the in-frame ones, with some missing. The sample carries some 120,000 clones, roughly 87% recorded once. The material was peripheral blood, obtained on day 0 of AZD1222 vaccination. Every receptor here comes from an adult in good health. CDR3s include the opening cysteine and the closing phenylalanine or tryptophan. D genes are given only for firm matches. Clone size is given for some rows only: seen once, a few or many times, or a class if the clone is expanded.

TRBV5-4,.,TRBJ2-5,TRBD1,CASSLVRGQETQYF,TGTGCCAGCAGCTTGGTCAGGGGGCAAGAGACCCAGTACTTC
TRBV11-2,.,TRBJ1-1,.,CASSYSGTRFTEAFF,TGTGCCAGCAGCTATTCCGGGACACGCTTCACTGAAGCTTTCTTT
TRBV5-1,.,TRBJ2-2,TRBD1,CASSGAGTEVTGELFF,TGCGCCAGCAGCGGAGCCGGGACAGAGGTCACCGGGGAGCTGTTTTTT
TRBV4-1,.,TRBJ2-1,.,CASSRFSGTGVYNEQFF,TGCGCCAGCAGCCGATTTTCTGGGACTGGGGTCTACAATGAGCAGTTCTTC
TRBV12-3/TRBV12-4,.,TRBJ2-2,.,CASRITGELFF,TGTGCCAGCAGAATCACCGGGGAGCTGTTTTTT
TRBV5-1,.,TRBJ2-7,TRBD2,CASRRSGGSEQYF,TGCGCCAGCAGACGTAGCGGGGGTTCCGAGCAGTACTTC
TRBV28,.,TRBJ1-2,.,CASSKDRFYHILANYGYTF,TGTGCCAGCAGTAAAGACAGGTTTTACCATATTTTAGCTAACTATGGCTACACCTTC
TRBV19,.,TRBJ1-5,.,CATTGSWGNQPQHF,TGTGCCACCACAGGGAGTTGGGGCAATCAGCCCCAGCATTTT
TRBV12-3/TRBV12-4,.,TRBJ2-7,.,CASSLGTDYEQYF,TGTGCCAGCAGTCTAGGGACTGACTACGAGCAGTACTTC
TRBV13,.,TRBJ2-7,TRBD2,CASSRGGGLWEQYF,TGTGCCAGCAGTCGGGGCGGGGGATTGTGGGAGCAGTACTTC
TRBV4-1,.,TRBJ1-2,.,CASSPGGTKYGYTF,TGCGCCAGCAGCCCTGGTGGGACAAAGTATGGCTACACCTTC
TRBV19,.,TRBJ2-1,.,CASSIGRYNEQFF,TGTGCCAGTAGTATCGGACGGTACAATGAGCAGTTCTTC
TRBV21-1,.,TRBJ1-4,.,CASSKGTPKIEKLFF,TGTGCCAGCAGCAAAGGGACCCCAAAGATCGAAAAACTGTTTTTT
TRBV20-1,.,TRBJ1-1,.,CSARGPRGVFF,TGCAGTGCTAGAGGGCCCCGGGGGGTATTCTTT
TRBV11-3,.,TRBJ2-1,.,CASSPYRATTYNEQFF,TGTGCCAGCAGCCCCTACAGGGCCACTACCTACAATGAGCAGTTCTTC
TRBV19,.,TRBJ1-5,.,CASSMPLTVNNQPQHF,TGTGCCAGTAGTATGCCCCTGACAGTTAACAATCAGCCCCAGCATTTT
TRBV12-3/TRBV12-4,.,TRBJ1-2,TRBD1,CASSRQGNYGYTF,TGTGCCAGCAGTCGACAGGGAAACTATGGCTACACCTTC
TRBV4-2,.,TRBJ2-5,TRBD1,CASSPRDRGRQETQYF,TGTGCCAGCAGCCCCCGGGACAGGGGGCGACAAGAGACCCAGTACTTC
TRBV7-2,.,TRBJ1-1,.,CASSPNWGLGIAFF,TGTGCCAGCAGCCCGAATTGGGGTTTGGGAATAGCTTTCTTT
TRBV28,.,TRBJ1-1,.,CASRTGRRNTEAFF,TGTGCCAGCAGGACGGGACGGCGGAACACTGAAGCTTTCTTT
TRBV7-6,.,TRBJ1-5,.,CASSLAPGAVNQPQHF,TGTGCCAGCAGCTTAGCCCCGGGGGCGGTCAATCAGCCCCAGCATTTT
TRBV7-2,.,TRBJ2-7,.,CASSSTHYEQYF,TGTGCCAGCAGTTCCACCCACTACGAGCAGTACTTC
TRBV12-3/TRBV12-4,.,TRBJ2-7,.,CASRLQETYEQYF,TGTGCCAGCAGGTTACAGGAAACCTACGAGCAGTACTTC
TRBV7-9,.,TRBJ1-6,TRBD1,CASSLDTGGNSPLHF,TGTGCCAGCAGCTTAGACACAGGGGGCAATTCACCCCTCCACTTT
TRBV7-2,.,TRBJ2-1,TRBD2,CASSLEPGTRTNEQFF,TGTGCCAGCAGCTTAGAACCCGGGACTAGAACCAATGAGCAGTTCTTC
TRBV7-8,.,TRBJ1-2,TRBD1,CASRRDRWAQDRGYTF,TGTGCCAGCCGCCGGGACAGGTGGGCTCAAGATCGGGGCTACACCTTC
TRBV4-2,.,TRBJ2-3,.,CASSQDIGGADTQYF,TGTGCCAGCAGCCAAGATATAGGGGGGGCAGATACGCAGTATTTT
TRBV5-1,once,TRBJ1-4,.,CASTPDGLRTNEKLFF,TGCGCCAGCACACCGGACGGCCTACGGACTAATGAAAAACTGTTTTTT
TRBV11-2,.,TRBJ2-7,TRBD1,CASRVRDRPYEQYF,TGTGCCAGCAGGGTTCGGGACAGGCCCTACGAGCAGTACTTC
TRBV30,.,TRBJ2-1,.,CAWSVKYRNEQFF,TGTGCCTGGAGTGTAAAGTACCGCAATGAGCAGTTCTTC
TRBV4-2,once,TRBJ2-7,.,CASSQDLMGPYEQYF,TGTGCCAGCAGCCAAGATCTGATGGGGCCCTACGAGCAGTACTTC
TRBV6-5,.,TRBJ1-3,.,CASSFADRGNTIYF,TGTGCCAGCAGTTTCGCCGACAGGGGAAACACCATATATTTT
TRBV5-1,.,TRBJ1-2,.,CASSLGAGVGANYGYTF,TGCGCCAGCAGCTTGGGCGCTGGTGTAGGCGCTAACTATGGCTACACCTTC
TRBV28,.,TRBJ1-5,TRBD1,CASSFAGTGGLIQPQHF,TGTGCCAGCAGTTTCGCCGGGACAGGGGGCTTGATTCAGCCCCAGCATTTT
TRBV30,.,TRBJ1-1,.,CAWGGRWNTEAFF,TGTGCCTGGGGGGGACGGTGGAACACTGAAGCTTTCTTT
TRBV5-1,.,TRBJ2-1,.,CASSLPTGGAGNEQFF,TGCGCCAGCAGCTTACCGACAGGAGGGGCAGGCAATGAGCAGTTCTTC
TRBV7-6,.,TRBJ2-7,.,CASSLGLGIHEQYF,TGTGCCAGCAGCTTAGGCCTAGGAATCCACGAGCAGTACTTC
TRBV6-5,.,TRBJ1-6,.,CASSRAIQGGSPLHF,TGTGCCAGCAGCCGGGCGATCCAGGGTGGGTCACCCCTCCACTTT
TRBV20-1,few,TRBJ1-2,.,CSARNYGYTF,TGCAGTGCTAGGAACTATGGCTACACCTTC
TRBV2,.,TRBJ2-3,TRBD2,CASSPGGGTDTQYF,TGTGCCAGCAGTCCCGGGGGGGGCACAGATACGCAGTATTTT
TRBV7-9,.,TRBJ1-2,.,CASSPLNAGIYGYTF,TGTGCCAGCAGCCCCCTAAACGCAGGGATCTATGGCTACACCTTC
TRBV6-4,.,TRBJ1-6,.,CASSDPTVISSYNSPLHF,TGTGCCAGCAGTGATCCGACAGTCATAAGCTCCTATAATTCACCCCTCCACTTT
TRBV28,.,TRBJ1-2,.,CASSLRRTNYGYTF,TGTGCCAGCAGTTTACGCCGAACTAACTATGGCTACACCTTC
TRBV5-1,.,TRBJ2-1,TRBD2,CASSLVSSGGSYNEQFF,TGCGCCAGCAGCTTGGTTAGTAGCGGGGGTTCTTACAATGAGCAGTTCTTC
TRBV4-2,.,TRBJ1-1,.,CASSQRVDKLNTEAFF,TGTGCCAGCAGCCAAAGGGTGGACAAACTGAACACTGAAGCTTTCTTT
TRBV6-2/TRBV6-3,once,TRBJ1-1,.,CASSSGGNTEAFF,TGTGCCAGCAGTTCGGGAGGGAACACTGAAGCTTTCTTT
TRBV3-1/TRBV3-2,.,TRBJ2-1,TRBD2,CASSQGKTSGIDEQFF,TGTGCCAGCAGCCAAGGAAAGACTAGCGGGATTGATGAGCAGTTCTTC
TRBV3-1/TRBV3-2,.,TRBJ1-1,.,CASSQVPSEAFF,TGTGCCAGCAGCCAGGTGCCTAGTGAAGCTTTCTTT
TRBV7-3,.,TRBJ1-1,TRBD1,CASSPGGTAIPWGTEAFF,TGTGCCAGCAGCCCCGGGGGGACAGCTATCCCTTGGGGCACTGAAGCTTTCTTT
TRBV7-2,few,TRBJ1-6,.,CASSPRHGQGSPLHF,TGTGCCAGCAGCCCCCGACATGGTCAAGGTTCACCCCTCCACTTT
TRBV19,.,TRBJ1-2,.,CASSIDRIGYTF,TGTGCCAGTAGTATTGACAGGATTGGCTACACCTTC